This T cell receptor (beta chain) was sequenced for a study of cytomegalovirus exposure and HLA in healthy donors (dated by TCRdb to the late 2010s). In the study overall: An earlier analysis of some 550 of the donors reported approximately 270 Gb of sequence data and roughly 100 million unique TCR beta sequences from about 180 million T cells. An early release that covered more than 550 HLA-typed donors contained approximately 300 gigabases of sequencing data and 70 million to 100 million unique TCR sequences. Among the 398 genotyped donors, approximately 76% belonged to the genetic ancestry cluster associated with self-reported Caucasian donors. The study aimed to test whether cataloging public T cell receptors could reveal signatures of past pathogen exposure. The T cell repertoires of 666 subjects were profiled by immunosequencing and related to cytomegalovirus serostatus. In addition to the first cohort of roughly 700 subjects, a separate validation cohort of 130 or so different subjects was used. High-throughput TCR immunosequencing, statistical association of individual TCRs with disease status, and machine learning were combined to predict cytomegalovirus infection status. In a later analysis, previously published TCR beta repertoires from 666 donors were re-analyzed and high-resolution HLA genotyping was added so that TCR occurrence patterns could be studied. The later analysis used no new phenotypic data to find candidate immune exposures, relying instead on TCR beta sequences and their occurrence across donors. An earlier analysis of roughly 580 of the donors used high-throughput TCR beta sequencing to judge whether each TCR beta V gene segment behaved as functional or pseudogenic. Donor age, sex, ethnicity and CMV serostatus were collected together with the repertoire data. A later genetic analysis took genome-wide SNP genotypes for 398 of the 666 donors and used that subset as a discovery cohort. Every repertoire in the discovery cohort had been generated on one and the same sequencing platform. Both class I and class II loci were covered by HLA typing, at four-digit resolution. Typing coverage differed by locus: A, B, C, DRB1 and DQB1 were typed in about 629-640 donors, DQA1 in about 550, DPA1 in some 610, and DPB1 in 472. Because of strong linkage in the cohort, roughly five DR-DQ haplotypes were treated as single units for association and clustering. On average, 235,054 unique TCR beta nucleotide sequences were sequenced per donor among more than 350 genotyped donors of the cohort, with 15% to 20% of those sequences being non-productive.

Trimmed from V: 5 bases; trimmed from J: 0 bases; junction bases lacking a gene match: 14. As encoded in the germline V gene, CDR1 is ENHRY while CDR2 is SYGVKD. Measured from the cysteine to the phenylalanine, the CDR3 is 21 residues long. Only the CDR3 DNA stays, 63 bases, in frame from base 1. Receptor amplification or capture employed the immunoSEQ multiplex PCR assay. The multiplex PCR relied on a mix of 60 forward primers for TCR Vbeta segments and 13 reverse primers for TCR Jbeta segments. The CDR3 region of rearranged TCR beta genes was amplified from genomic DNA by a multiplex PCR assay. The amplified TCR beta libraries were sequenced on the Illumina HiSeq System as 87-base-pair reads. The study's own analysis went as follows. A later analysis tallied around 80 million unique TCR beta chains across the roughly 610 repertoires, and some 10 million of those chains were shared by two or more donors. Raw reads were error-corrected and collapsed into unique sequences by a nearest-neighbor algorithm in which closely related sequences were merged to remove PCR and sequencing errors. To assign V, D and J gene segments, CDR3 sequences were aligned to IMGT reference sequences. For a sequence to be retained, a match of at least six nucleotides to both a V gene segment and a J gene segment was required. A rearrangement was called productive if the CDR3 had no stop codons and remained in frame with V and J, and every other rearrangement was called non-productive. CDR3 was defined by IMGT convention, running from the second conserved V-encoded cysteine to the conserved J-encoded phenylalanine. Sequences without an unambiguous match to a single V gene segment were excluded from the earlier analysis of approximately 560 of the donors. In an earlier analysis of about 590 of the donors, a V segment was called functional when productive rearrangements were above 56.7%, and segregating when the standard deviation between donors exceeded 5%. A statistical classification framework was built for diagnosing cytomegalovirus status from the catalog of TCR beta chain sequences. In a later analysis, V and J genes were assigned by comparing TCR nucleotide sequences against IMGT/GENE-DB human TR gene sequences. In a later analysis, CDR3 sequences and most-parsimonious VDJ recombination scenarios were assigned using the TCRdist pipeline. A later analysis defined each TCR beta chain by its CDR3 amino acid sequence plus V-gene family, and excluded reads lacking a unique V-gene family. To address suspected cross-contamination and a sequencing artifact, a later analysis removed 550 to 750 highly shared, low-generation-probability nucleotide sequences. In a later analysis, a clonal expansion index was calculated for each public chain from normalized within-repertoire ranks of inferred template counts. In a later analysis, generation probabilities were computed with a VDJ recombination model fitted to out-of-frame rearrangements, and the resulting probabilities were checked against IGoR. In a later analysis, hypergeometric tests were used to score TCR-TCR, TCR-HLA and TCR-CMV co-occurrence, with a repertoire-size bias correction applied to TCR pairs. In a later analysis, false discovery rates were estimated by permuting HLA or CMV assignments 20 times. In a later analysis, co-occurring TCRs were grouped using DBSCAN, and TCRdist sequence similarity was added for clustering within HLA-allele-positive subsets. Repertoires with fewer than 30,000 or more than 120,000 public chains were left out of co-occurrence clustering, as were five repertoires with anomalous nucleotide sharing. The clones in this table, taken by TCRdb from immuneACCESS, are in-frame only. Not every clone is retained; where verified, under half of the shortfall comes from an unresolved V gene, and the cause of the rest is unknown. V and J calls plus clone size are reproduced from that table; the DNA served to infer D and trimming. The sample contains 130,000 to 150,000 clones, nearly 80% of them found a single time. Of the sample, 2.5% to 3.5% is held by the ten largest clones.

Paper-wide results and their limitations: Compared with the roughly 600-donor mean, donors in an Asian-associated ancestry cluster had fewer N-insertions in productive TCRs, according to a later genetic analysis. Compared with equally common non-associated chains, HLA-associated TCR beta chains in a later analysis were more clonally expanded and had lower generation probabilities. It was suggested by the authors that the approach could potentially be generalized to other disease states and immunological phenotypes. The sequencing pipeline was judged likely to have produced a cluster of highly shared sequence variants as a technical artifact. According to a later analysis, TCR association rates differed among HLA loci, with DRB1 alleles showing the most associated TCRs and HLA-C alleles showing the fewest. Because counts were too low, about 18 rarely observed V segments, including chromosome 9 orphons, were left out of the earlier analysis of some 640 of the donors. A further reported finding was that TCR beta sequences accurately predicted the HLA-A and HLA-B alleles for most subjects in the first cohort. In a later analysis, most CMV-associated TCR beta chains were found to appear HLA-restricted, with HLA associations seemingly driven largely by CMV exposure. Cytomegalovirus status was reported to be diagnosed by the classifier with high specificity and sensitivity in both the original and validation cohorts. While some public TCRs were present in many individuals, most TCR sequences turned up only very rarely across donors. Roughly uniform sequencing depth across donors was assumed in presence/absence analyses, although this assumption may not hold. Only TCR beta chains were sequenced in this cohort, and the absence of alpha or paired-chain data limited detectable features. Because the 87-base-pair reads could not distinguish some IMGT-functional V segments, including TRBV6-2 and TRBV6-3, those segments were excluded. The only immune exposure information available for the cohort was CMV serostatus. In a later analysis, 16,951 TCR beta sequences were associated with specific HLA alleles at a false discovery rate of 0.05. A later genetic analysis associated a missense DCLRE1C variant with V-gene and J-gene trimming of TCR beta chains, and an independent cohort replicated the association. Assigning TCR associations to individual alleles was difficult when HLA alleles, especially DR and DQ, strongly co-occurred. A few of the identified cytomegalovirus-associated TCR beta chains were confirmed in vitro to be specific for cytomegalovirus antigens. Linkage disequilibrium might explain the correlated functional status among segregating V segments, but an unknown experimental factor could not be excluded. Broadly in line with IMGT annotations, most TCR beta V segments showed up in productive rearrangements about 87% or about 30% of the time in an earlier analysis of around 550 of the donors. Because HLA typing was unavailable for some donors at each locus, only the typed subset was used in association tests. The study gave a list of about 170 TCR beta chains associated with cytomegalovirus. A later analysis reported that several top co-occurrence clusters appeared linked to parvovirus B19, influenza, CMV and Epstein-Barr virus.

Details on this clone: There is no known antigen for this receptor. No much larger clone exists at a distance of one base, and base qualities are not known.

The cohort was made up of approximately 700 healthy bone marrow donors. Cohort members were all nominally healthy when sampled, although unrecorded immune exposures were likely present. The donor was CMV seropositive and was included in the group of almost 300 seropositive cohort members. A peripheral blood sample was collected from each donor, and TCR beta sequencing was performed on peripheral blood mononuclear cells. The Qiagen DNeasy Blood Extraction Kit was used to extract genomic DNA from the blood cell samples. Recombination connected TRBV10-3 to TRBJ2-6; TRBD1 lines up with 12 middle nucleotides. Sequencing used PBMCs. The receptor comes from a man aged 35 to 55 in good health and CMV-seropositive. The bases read TGTGCCATCAGTACCGGGACAGGGGGCAAAGGGGCCATCTCTGGGGCCAACGTCCTGACTTTC. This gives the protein CAISTGTGGKGAISGANVLTF.